This T cell receptor (beta chain) was identified during a study of blood T cell repertoires in COVID-19 (dated by TCRdb to the early 2020s). Broadly, across the study: The collaborator samples originated in the United States, Italy and Spain and spanned the acute and convalescent phases of COVID-19. Nearly every sample came with metadata listing a de-identified subject ID, COVID-19 status, age in years and sex. Samples came from the ongoing ImmuneRACE study (first 160 participants) plus 1,254 subjects from 6 global collaborators. The dataset comprised deeply sampled blood TCRbeta repertoires from subjects exposed to, actively infected with, or recovered from COVID-19. The prospective study material was composed of cDNA or gDNA derived from T cells, B-cell-depleted T cells, or PBMCs. Where available, HLA class I and class II types were taken from metadata supplied by the sample provider and were not determined by assay-based typing. A freely available public database, intended as a resource for researchers studying the immune response to SARS-CoV-2, is where the repertoires were released.

Notes on this clone: Its cognate antigen has yet to be identified. Per-base qualities were not stored, and no clone one base away is much larger.

What the study reported, not specific to this receptor: The amount of clinical and demographic metadata varied by source and participant and was provided uncurated.

The immunoSEQ Assay, a bias-controlled multiplex PCR, was used to amplify TCRbeta CDR3 regions from genomic DNA. As for the original processing: Nucleated cell counts per sample were estimated from amplification of reference gene primers within the assay. To quantify the absolute abundance of each unique TCRbeta CDR3 rearrangement, sequence reads were collapsed and filtered. Productive Simpson clonality was computed per sample as the square root of Simpson's diversity index over productive rearrangements. This is the immuneACCESS table as TCRdb keeps it, with only in-frame sequences that have V and J called. A part of the clones is gone; compared with another copy, unresolved V genes explain less than half, and the rest is unexplained. Clonal size and the V and J genes are those of that table, whereas D and trimming came from the DNA. Within this sample are 240,000 or so clones, with roughly nine tenths of them counted one time only. The ten biggest clones cover around 6.9% of the sample.

Including the terminal cysteine and phenylalanine, the CDR3 comprises 14 residues. CDR3 DNA is the only sequence kept; it has 42 bases, read in frame from the first base. V and J are trimmed by 3 bases and 2 bases, and the gene matches miss 3 bases of the junction. CDR1 KGHDR and CDR2 SFDVKD are derived from the germline V gene. Samples from volunteer blood donors who had recovered from COVID-19 were contributed by a second Seattle source. Whole blood was collected in K2EDTA tubes by collaborating institutions according to the institutions' own protocols. For TCRbeta analysis, collaborators shipped samples in one of three forms: frozen whole blood, isolated PBMCs, or DNA extracted from either of those sample types.

The chain uses TRBV24-1 and TRBJ2-7; 7 middle bases align to TRBD1. This sequence originates from a man aged 60 to 69 who had recovered from COVID-19. The specimen was peripheral blood. DNA sequence: TGTGCCACCAGTGATGCCGACAGGGCCTACGAGCAGTACTTC. Protein translation: CATSDADRAYEQYF.